The 32 T cell receptor beta chains below come from one sample, sequenced in a study of cytomegalovirus exposure and HLA in healthy donors. In the PCR, 60 Vbeta and 13 Jbeta primers were used. TCRdb's table, derived via immunoSEQ multiplex PCR, lists solely in-frame clones and lacks some. The sample contains about 150,000 clones, 80% to 85% of which appear only once. The specimen sequenced was PBMCs. These receptors all come from a man younger than 35 in good health and CMV-seronegative.

This sequence joins TRBV7-9 and TRBJ1-2; 10 bases line up with TRBD1. Germline V gene data show CDR1 as SEHNR and CDR2 as FQNEAQ (reference sequence). This CDR3 region has 16 residues. V dropped 2 bases and J dropped 8; count of bases not matched to a gene: 11. CDR3 loop: CASSLWGTGALSGYTF. The CDR3 DNA sequence: TGTGCCAGCAGCTTATGGGGGACAGGGGCTCTTTCGGGCTACACCTTC. Variable domain in full (rest from reference TRBV7-9 and TRBJ1-2): DTGVSQNPRHKITKRGQNVTFRCDPISEHNRLYWYRQTLGQGPEFLTYFQNEAQLEKSRLLSDRFSAERPKGSFSTLEIQRTEQGDSAMYLCASSLWGTGALSGYTFGSGTRLTVV.

The rearrangement uses TRBV28 and TRBJ2-3; the match to TRBD1 covers 9 bases. Per the germline V gene, CDR1 is MDHEN and CDR2 is SYDVKM. The CDR3 sequence is 16 residues long. Trimming removed 6 bases from V and 4 bases from J; junction bases left unmatched: 11. The CDR3: CASSRPPGQGADTQYF. The CDR3 nucleotides read TGTGCCAGCAGCCGACCCCCGGGACAGGGAGCAGATACGCAGTATTTT.

This clone came up a few times. The chain combines TRBV7-9 with TRBJ2-3; 8 bases align to TRBD1. The CDR3 runs to 18 residues. The trim removed 5 bases at V and 2 bases at J, leaving 15 bases unmatched. Per the germline V gene, CDR1 is SEHNR and CDR2 is FQNEAQ (reference sequence). The CDR3 is CASSPFNPRQGATDTQYF. The CDR3, as DNA: TGTGCCAGCAGCCCCTTTAACCCCAGGCAGGGGGCCACAGATACGCAGTATTTT.

The table lists this clone with a few counts. The chain employs TRBV30 and TRBJ1-1; D is undetermined. Germline lookup yields CDR1 GTSNPN and CDR2 SVGIG (reference sequence). The CDR3 is made up of 14 amino acids. The ends were cut back, 4 bases at V and 8 bases at J, with 20 bases in the middle. The CDR3 loop is CAWIKRNTRAEAFF. CDR3 DNA: TGTGCCTGGATTAAGCGGAATACACGTGCCGAAGCTTTCTTT.

The gene calls are TRBV18 and TRBJ1-1; no definite D call. Per the germline V gene, CDR1 is KGHSH and CDR2 is LQKENI. CDR3 size: 14 residues. V lost 2 bases and J lost 0, with 7 bases in between. CDR3 region: CASSPESMNTEAFF. Written as DNA, the CDR3 is TGTGCCAGCTCACCAGAGAGTATGAACACTGAAGCTTTCTTT.

V usage is TRBV7-2 and J usage is TRBJ2-1; 8 nucleotides align to TRBD1. The CDR3 runs 14 residues. The V and J ends lost 4 bases and 8 bases, in that order; junction bases with no gene match: 7. CDR1 is SGHTA, CDR2 FQGNSA, per germline. The CDR3 reads CASSSSGGIDEQFF. The CDR3 DNA is TGTGCCAGCAGCTCGTCAGGGGGCATTGATGAGCAGTTCTTC.

V usage is TRBV5-4 and J usage is TRBJ1-6, with D perhaps TRBD1 (6 bases). Germline values: CDR1 SGHNT, CDR2 YYREEE (reference sequence). With 1 base removed from V and 7 bases from J, the gap between germline ends came to 12 bases. The CDR3 has 15 residues. CDR3 region: CASSLKRGQNSPLHF. The CDR3 bases are TGTGCCAGCAGCTTGAAGCGGGGGCAAAATTCACCCCTCCACTTT. Full variable domain (remainder filled in from reference TRBV5-4 and TRBJ1-6): ETGVTQSPTHLIKTRGQQVTLRCSSQSGHNTVSWYQQALGQGPQFIFQYYREEENGRGNFPPRFSGLQFPNYSSELNVNALELDDSALYLCASSLKRGQNSPLHFGNGTRLTVT.

The V call is TRBV4-2, the J call TRBJ2-3; D might be TRBD2 (5 bases). V was pared by 4 bases and J by 0 bases, with 8 bases between. Looked up from germline, CDR1 is LGHNA and CDR2 is YNFKEQ. The CDR3 loop spans 14 amino acids. CDR3 region: CASSPGGSTDTQYF. CDR3 DNA sequence: TGTGCCAGCAGCCCCGGCGGGAGCACAGATACGCAGTATTTT.

The table lists this clone with a few counts. V and J are TRBV7-8 and TRBJ1-4; D uncertain. Looked up from germline, CDR1 is SGHVS and CDR2 is FQNEAQ. The CDR3 covers 16 residues. V lost 1 base to trimming and J lost 1 base, with 10 bases between them. The CDR3 DNA sequence: TGTGCCAGCAGCTTAGTCGGTTCGAGAACTAATGAAAAACTGTTTTTT. It translates to CASSLVGSRTNEKLFF. The complete variable domain, with remaining parts taken from reference TRBV7-8 and TRBJ1-4, reads GAGVSQSPRYKVAKRGQDVALRCDPISGHVSLFWYQQALGQGPEFLTYFQNEAQLDKSGLPSDRFFAERPEGSVSTLKIQRTQQEDSAVYLCASSLVGSRTNEKLFFGSGTQLSVL.

This clone was observed a few times. The rearrangement joins TRBV28 to TRBJ2-1, with 7 bases matching TRBD1. After removal of 2 bases from V and 10 bases from J, the junction contained 2 bases not matched to a gene. The germline V gene has CDR1 MDHEN and CDR2 SYDVKM. CDR3 size: 12 residues. CDR3 loop: CASSLPGQEQFF. CDR3 DNA: TGTGCCAGCAGTTTACCGGGACAGGAGCAGTTCTTC.

This sequence joins TRBV5-4 and TRBJ1-4, with D maybe TRBD1 (5 bases). The germline CDR1 and CDR2 sequences are SGHNT and YYREEE (reference sequence). Trimming took off 3 bases at V and 2 bases at J, with 20 bases between the two ends. The CDR3 length is 18 residues. The CDR3, as DNA: TGTGCCAGCAGCTGGGATGGGGCAGGTGGGCCGACTAATGAAAAACTGTTTTTT. Its protein product is CASSWDGAGGPTNEKLFF. Supplemented by reference TRBV5-4 and TRBJ1-4, the full variable domain reads ETGVTQSPTHLIKTRGQQVTLRCSSQSGHNTVSWYQQALGQGPQFIFQYYREEENGRGNFPPRFSGLQFPNYSSELNVNALELDDSALYLCASSWDGAGGPTNEKLFFGSGTQLSVL.

This clone appeared a few times. V usage is TRBV28 and J usage is TRBJ1-5; no clear D. This CDR3 has 12 amino acids. Germline CDR1 MDHEN, CDR2 SYDVKM. The V end lost 7 bases, the J end lost 6 bases, and 10 bases lay between the germline ends. CDR3 bases: TGTGCCAGCACCTTAGGAGTTCAGCCCCAGCATTTT. Its translation is CASTLGVQPQHF. Together with reference TRBV28 and TRBJ1-5, the CDR3 gives the full variable domain: DVKVTQSSRYLVKRTGEKVFLECVQDMDHENMFWYRQDPGLGLRLIYFSYDVKMKEKGDIPEGYSVSREKKERFSLILESASTNQTSMYLCASTLGVQPQHFGDGTRLSIL.

The rearrangement joins TRBV11-2 to TRBJ2-1; possibly TRBD2 for D (6 bases). V gave up 5 bases and J gave up 9 bases, with 26 bases separating them. The CDR3 has 17 amino acids. CDR1 and CDR2 (germline): SGHAT, FQNNGV. CDR3 sequence (DNA): TGTGCCAGCAGCCCCCCCCCACTAGCTGGACCGGGCGGTGAGCAGTTCTTC. This gives the protein CASSPPPLAGPGGEQFF.

The chain uses TRBV2 and TRBJ2-1; D is perhaps TRBD2 (6 bases). The germline V gene encodes CDR1 SNHLY and CDR2 FYNNEI. V lost 6 bases to trimming and J lost 12 bases, with 18 bases between them. This CDR3 is built from 13 residues. Here the CDR3 reads CASSYGGALGQFF. For the CDR3, the DNA is TGTGCCAGCAGCTATGGAGGGGCCCTAGGGCAGTTCTTC.

This sequence joins TRBV28 and TRBJ2-7; 11 bases agree with TRBD2. Trimming at V came to 4 bases and at J to 5 bases, leaving 16 bases not matched to a gene. The germline V gene encodes CDR1 MDHEN and CDR2 SYDVKM. This CDR3 spans 18 amino acids. In nucleotides, the CDR3 is TGTGCCAGCAGTTCCCGCCCCCGACGACTAGCGGGAATCCACGAGCAGTACTTC. Translation: CASSSRPRRLAGIHEQYF.

The chain couples TRBV28 to TRBJ2-1, with 9 bases that match TRBD2. The germline V gene has CDR1 MDHEN and CDR2 SYDVKM. J lost 1 base, V lost 5 bases, and 9 bases had no gene match. The CDR3 is made up of 17 amino acids. DNA of the CDR3: TGTGCCAGCAGTCGCACGGGACTAGCAGATTCCTACAATGAGCAGTTCTTC. Translated, it gives CASSRTGLADSYNEQFF.

The genes are TRBV6-5 and TRBJ2-7; possible D gene TRBD1, 5 bases. Germline CDR1 reads MNHEY; CDR2 reads SVGAGI. The length of the CDR3 is 13 residues. V was pared by 6 bases and J by 2 bases, with 11 bases between. This CDR3 reads CASSETVTYEQYF. Here the CDR3 DNA reads TGTGCCAGCAGCGAGACAGTTACCTACGAGCAGTACTTC.

This rearrangement joins TRBV5-6 to TRBJ2-7, with D possibly TRBD1 on 6 matching bases. V was cut by 2 bases and J by 2 bases, with 11 bases left in between. CDR3 size: 14 residues. CDR1 and CDR2 (germline): SGHDT, YYEEEE. DNA for the CDR3: TGTGCCAGCAGCTTAAGGACAGTGACCTACGAGCAGTACTTC. The encoded protein is CASSLRTVTYEQYF.

This chain joins TRBV6-6 and TRBJ2-1, with 7 bases identical to TRBD2. The J segment lost 9 bases and the V segment lost 6 bases, leaving 11 bases of the junction unmatched. This CDR3 is built from 14 residues. Germline V CDR1 and CDR2: MNHNY, SVGAGI (reference sequence). The DNA for the CDR3 is TGTGCCAGCAGGGCACGGGGGGTGGATTTTGAGCAGTTCTTC. This codes for CASRARGVDFEQFF.

The chain recombines TRBV28 with TRBJ2-7, with D perhaps TRBD1 (7 bases). V was clipped by 10 bases and J by 3 bases, with 19 bases between them. The germline CDR1 and CDR2 sequences are MDHEN and SYDVKM. This CDR3 spans 14 amino acids. CDR3 loop: CAIKGAGMGYEQYF. CDR3 nucleotides: TGTGCCATCAAGGGGGCGGGGATGGGCTACGAGCAGTACTTC.

The rearrangement joins TRBV30 to TRBJ2-1; tentatively, D is TRBD1 (6 bases). V was shortened by 4 bases and J by 3 bases, with 19 bases between the two germline ends. The V gene's germline CDR1 is GTSNPN and CDR2 SVGIG (reference sequence). The CDR3 spans 16 residues. The CDR3 nucleotides are TGTGCCTGGACGCCGGGACACCCAGAAGGCTACAATGAGCAGTTCTTC. It is translated as CAWTPGHPEGYNEQFF.

The rearrangement links TRBV18 to TRBJ2-7, with 10 bases lining up with TRBD1. Trimming cost V 4 bases and J 0 bases; bases outside gene matches: 3. Per the germline V gene, CDR1 is KGHSH and CDR2 is LQKENI. CDR3 length: 15 residues. The CDR3 region is CASSRGQGYSYEQYF. In DNA form, the CDR3 reads TGTGCCAGCTCACGGGGACAGGGGTACTCCTACGAGCAGTACTTC.

The DNA of the CDR3 is TGCAGCGTCAACCCCCGGGACAAGGAATACGAGCAGTACTTC. Encoded protein: CSVNPRDKEYEQYF. The chain uses TRBV29-1 and TRBJ2-7; possible D gene TRBD1, 6 bases. The CDR3 extends over 14 amino acids. Germline V gives CDR1 SQVTM, CDR2 ANQGSEA. V lost 6 bases and J lost 4, with 19 bases in between.

The gene calls are TRBV11-3 and TRBJ2-6; 9 bases match TRBD1. V shed 5 bases and J 0 bases; nucleotides not matched to a gene: 5. The CDR3 totals 17 residues. The germline CDR1 and CDR2 sequences are SGHNT and YENEEA. The CDR3 sequence is CASSPGTGSSGANVLTF. Here the CDR3 DNA reads TGTGCCAGCAGCCCCGGGACAGGGAGCTCTGGGGCCAACGTCCTGACTTTC.

J is TRBJ2-5 and V is TRBV20-1; TRBD2 might be the D (6 bases). Germline assignment: CDR1 DFQATT and CDR2 SNEGSKA (reference sequence). V lost 6 bases, J lost 2 bases, and 7 bases lay in between. This CDR3 spans 11 amino acids. The DNA of the CDR3 is TGCAGTGCCCGGGGGCAAGAGACCCAGTACTTC. This translates into CSARGQETQYF.

The chain joins TRBV9 to TRBJ2-1; 10 nucleotides align to TRBD1. Per germline, CDR1 SGDLS and CDR2 YYNGEE. The CDR3 runs 16 residues. V shed 0 bases, J shed 2 bases, and the junction held 2 bases outside the gene matches. CDR3 region: CASSVAGQGTYNEQFF. CDR3 sequence (DNA): TGTGCCAGCAGCGTAGCGGGACAGGGGACCTACAATGAGCAGTTCTTC. The variable domain in full, completed from reference TRBV9 and TRBJ2-1, reads DSGVTQTPKHLITATGQRVTLRCSPRSGDLSVYWYQQSLDQGLQFLIQYYNGEERAKGNILERFSAQQFPDLHSELNLSSLELGDSALYFCASSVAGQGTYNEQFFGPGTRLTVL.

The chain recombines TRBV7-8 with TRBJ1-6; 7 bases are a match to TRBD1. Trimming removed 1 base from V and 6 bases from J; junction bases left unmatched: 3. Germline CDR1 SGHVS, CDR2 FQNEAQ. The CDR3 totals 15 residues. In nucleotides, the CDR3 is TGTGCCAGCAGCTTAGGGGGACAGCTTAATTCACCCCTCCACTTT. It yields the protein CASSLGGQLNSPLHF.

The chain carries TRBV7-2 and TRBJ1-3, with a possible D match to TRBD1 (6 bases). The CDR3 is 16 amino acids. With 5 bases removed from V and 0 bases from J, the gap between germline ends came to 14 bases. Germline V gene sequence: CDR1 SGHTA, CDR2 FQGNSA. The CDR3 loop is CASSLQGRGSGNTIYF. For the CDR3, the DNA is TGTGCCAGCAGCCTCCAGGGGCGCGGCTCTGGAAACACCATATATTTT.

This chain connects TRBV29-1 to TRBJ1-1, with D maybe TRBD1 (6 bases). CDR3 length: 14 residues. The germline gives CDR1 SQVTM, CDR2 ANQGSEA. Trimming left V 3 bases short and J 3 bases short, with 14 bases between. CDR3 region: CSVEGAVGHTEAFF. CDR3 nucleotide sequence: TGCAGCGTTGAGGGGGCAGTGGGCCACACTGAAGCTTTCTTT.

This sequence joins TRBV5-6 and TRBJ1-1; 9 nucleotides line up with TRBD1. The CDR3 extends over 16 amino acids. Losses at the gene ends were 0 bases for V and 7 bases for J; bases not matched to a gene: 10. Germline V gene lookup returns CDR1 SGHDT and CDR2 YYEEEE. CDR3 in DNA: TGTGCCAGCAGCTTGGAACAGGGGGCGTTGATTCTTGAAGCTTTCTTT. This codes for CASSLEQGALILEAFF.

Only one count was recorded for this clone. The same CDR3 is also encoded by other DNA sequences in this sample. The chain employs TRBV6-6 and TRBJ2-2; the D gene is possibly TRBD1 (6 bases). The V end was cut by 5 bases, the J end by 8 bases, with 18 bases between. Germline CDR1 reads MNHNY; CDR2 reads SVGAGI (reference sequence). The CDR3 is 15 amino acids. In DNA, the CDR3 is TGTGCCAGCAGTCTCTCGGGCCTCAGGGGAGGGGAGCTGTTTTTT. The encoded protein is CASSLSGLRGGELFF.

The V call is TRBV27, the J call TRBJ1-2; 7 nucleotides agree with TRBD1. Germline V gene lookup returns CDR1 MNHEY and CDR2 SMNVEV (reference sequence). The CDR3 spans 15 residues. V trimming: 7 bases; J trimming: 0 bases; junction bases outside the gene matches: 8. The CDR3 sequence is CASKPQTGPNYGYTF. The CDR3 bases are TGTGCCAGCAAACCTCAGACAGGGCCTAACTATGGCTACACCTTC.